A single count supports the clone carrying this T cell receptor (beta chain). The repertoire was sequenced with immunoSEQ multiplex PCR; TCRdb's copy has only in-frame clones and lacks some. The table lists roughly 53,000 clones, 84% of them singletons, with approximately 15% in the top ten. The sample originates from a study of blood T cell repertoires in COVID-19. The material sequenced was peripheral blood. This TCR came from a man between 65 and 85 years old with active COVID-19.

The CDR3 DNA reads as TGTGCCAGCAGCGTAGCGACCCCGGGACAGCTCGGGACTAGCGGCAATGAGCAGTTCTTC. Translating it yields CASSVATPGQLGTSGNEQFF. The chain is built from TRBV9 and TRBJ2-1; TRBD2 agrees at 11 bases. The junction had 17 bases not matched to a gene; V was cut back by 0 bases and J by 6 bases. Germline V gene lookup returns CDR1 SGDLS and CDR2 YYNGEE. The CDR3 has 20 amino acids.